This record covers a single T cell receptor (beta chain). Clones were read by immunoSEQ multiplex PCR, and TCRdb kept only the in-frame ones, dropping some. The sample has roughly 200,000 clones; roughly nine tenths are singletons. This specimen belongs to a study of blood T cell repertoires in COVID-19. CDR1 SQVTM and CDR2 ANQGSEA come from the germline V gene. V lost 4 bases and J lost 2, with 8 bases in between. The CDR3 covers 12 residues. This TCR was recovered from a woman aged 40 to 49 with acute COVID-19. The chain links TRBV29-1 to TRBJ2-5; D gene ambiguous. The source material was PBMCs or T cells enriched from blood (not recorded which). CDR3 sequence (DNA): TGCAGCGTTGTTGGCCAGCAAGAGACCCAGTACTTC. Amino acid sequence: CSVVGQQETQYF.